This T cell receptor beta chain was recorded in a study of T cells in Graves' hyperthyroidism and ophthalmopathy. The overall study: Once the initial diagnosis was made, peripheral blood was obtained before any treatment.

Germline assignment: CDR1 SNHLY and CDR2 FYNNEI. The CDR3 runs 16 residues. With 9 bases clipped from V and 6 bases from J, the junction kept 17 bases outside the gene matches. A patient was excluded if there was uncontrolled infection, other autoimmune disease, pregnancy or lactation. Diagnoses were established using clinical symptoms, serum thyroxine and TRAb, thyroid ultrasound and orbital computed tomography. The PBMCs studied were ones that came from 8 to 10 ml fresh peripheral blood. Amplified regions were TCR beta CDR3 sequences from RNA transcripts. TCR CDR3 underwent first-round RT-PCR with the HTBI primer set. TCRdb fed the multiplex PCR reads into MiXCR, producing one record per CDR3 protein. Here the sample spans approximately 620,000 distinct CDR3 sequences, around 15% being singletons. This clonotype has at least ten counts.

This receptor was taken from a woman aged 40 to 49 with Graves' ophthalmopathy. Sequences were obtained from blood. V usage is TRBV2 and J usage is TRBJ2-1; 7 bases are shared with TRBD2. The CDR3 bases are TGTGCCAGTCGTCGTACTACGGGAGGTGGGACCAATGAGCAGTTCTTC. Encoded protein: CASRRTTGGGTNEQFF.